This is a list of T cell receptor beta chains from one sample in a study of T cell repertoires in cytomegalovirus infection. From the reads, TCRdb called clonotypes with MiXCR, one entry per CDR3 protein. The profile covers under 850,000 distinct CDR3 sequences, with approximately 34% appearing a single time and about 2.8% taken by the ten largest. Sequencing was performed on PBMCs. The source is a human donor in good health (CMV status not recorded). Some clones in this sample may be carry-over from other donors' samples. CDR3s include the opening cysteine and the closing phenylalanine or tryptophan. The order of the fields is CDR3 protein, CDR3 DNA, V gene, D gene, clone size, J gene. A D gene is named only where the DNA matches it firmly. Only some rows state a clone size, as once, few, many or a class for expanded clones.

CDR3 protein: CASSDTGGDQPQHF; CDR3 DNA: TGCGCCAGCAGTGATACGGGGGGGGACCAGCCCCAGCATTTT; V gene: TRBV10-2; D gene: -; clone size: few; J gene: TRBJ1-5
CDR3 protein: CSVEMNTEAFF; CDR3 DNA: TGCAGCGTTGAGATGAACACTGAAGCTTTCTTT; V gene: TRBV29-1; D gene: -; clone size: -; J gene: TRBJ1-1
CDR3 protein: CSARVQISNQPQHF; CDR3 DNA: TGCAGTGCTAGAGTACAGATTAGCAATCAGCCCCAGCATTTT; V gene: TRBV20-1; D gene: -; clone size: -; J gene: TRBJ1-5
CDR3 protein: CASSYASGTRGELFF; CDR3 DNA: TGTGCCAGCAGTTACGCCTCCGGGACACGAGGGGAGCTGTTTTTT; V gene: TRBV6-6; D gene: -; clone size: -; J gene: TRBJ2-2
CDR3 protein: CASSPLWNTGELFF; CDR3 DNA: TGTGCCAGCAGTCCCCTCTGGAACACCGGGGAGCTGTTTTTT; V gene: TRBV6-1; D gene: -; clone size: few; J gene: TRBJ2-2
CDR3 protein: CDSSLPGANTGELFF; CDR3 DNA: TGTGACAGCAGCTTGCCAGGGGCGAACACCGGGGAGCTGTTTTTT; V gene: TRBV5-4; D gene: -; clone size: -; J gene: TRBJ2-2
CDR3 protein: CASSRPGLAHKQFF; CDR3 DNA: TGTGCCAGCAGCCGTCCAGGGCTAGCTCATAAGCAGTTCTTC; V gene: TRBV7-2; D gene: -; clone size: -; J gene: TRBJ2-1
CDR3 protein: CASSSPRTGIGELFF; CDR3 DNA: TGTGCCAGCAGCTCCCCCCGGACCGGCATCGGGGAGCTGTTTTTT; V gene: TRBV7-2; D gene: -; clone size: many; J gene: TRBJ2-2
CDR3 protein: CAGSQMSGLGTEAFF; CDR3 DNA: TGTGCCGGCAGCCAAATGTCCGGGTTAGGCACTGAAGCTTTCTTT; V gene: TRBV14; D gene: -; clone size: once; J gene: TRBJ1-1
CDR3 protein: CASSLTTGGKGPLHF; CDR3 DNA: TGTGCCAGCAGCCTGACGACAGGGGGCAAAGGGCCCCTCCACTTT; V gene: TRBV28; D gene: TRBD1; clone size: -; J gene: TRBJ1-6
CDR3 protein: CASSSRARYEQFF; CDR3 DNA: TGTGCCAGCAGCTCCCGGGCTCGATACGAGCAGTTCTTC; V gene: TRBV7-2; D gene: -; clone size: -; J gene: TRBJ2-1
CDR3 protein: CASSQVDRSDGYTF; CDR3 DNA: TGTGCCAGCAGCCAAGTGGACAGGTCCGATGGCTACACCTTC; V gene: TRBV14; D gene: TRBD1; clone size: -; J gene: TRBJ1-2
CDR3 protein: CASTLALGLAGGRRDTQYF; CDR3 DNA: TGTGCCAGCACCCTAGCACTGGGACTAGCGGGGGGCCGGCGAGATACGCAGTATTTT; V gene: TRBV6-2/TRBV6-3; D gene: TRBD2; clone size: few; J gene: TRBJ2-3
CDR3 protein: CASSMGGGGTEAFF; CDR3 DNA: TGTGCCAGTAGTATGGGAGGAGGGGGCACTGAAGCTTTCTTT; V gene: TRBV19; D gene: -; clone size: few; J gene: TRBJ1-1
CDR3 protein: CASSYSITSGYEQYF; CDR3 DNA: TGTGCCAGCAGTTACTCGATAACTAGCGGCTACGAGCAGTACTTC; V gene: TRBV6-2/TRBV6-3; D gene: TRBD2; clone size: many; J gene: TRBJ2-7
CDR3 protein: CASSLGAYSRVGYGYTF; CDR3 DNA: TGTGCCAGCAGCTTAGGGGCCTACAGTCGGGTGGGCTATGGCTACACCTTC; V gene: TRBV7-2; D gene: -; clone size: many; J gene: TRBJ1-2
CDR3 protein: CASSRTGWGGYGYTF; CDR3 DNA: TGTGCCAGCAGTAGGACAGGGTGGGGCGGCTATGGCTACACCTTC; V gene: TRBV28; D gene: TRBD1; clone size: few; J gene: TRBJ1-2